Below, 21 T cell receptor beta chains from the same sample are listed, as sequenced in a study of blood T cells in healthy people across ages. The authors ran a second PCR of about 7 to 11 cycles using a sample-barcoded 5' primer and a J-beta primer mix. MiXCR, run by TCRdb on the 5' RACE reads, gives a single entry per CDR3 protein. Of more than 500,000 distinct CDR3 sequences in the sample, roughly 28% were seen once. The sample comprised blood. The receptors come from a woman between 65 and 79 years old in good health.

This clonotype was detected many times. The chain combines TRBV7-3 with TRBJ2-5; 9 bases are a match to TRBD2. This CDR3 comprises 16 residues. J gave up 5 bases and V 3 bases, and 10 bases lay outside the gene matches. Germline values: CDR1 SGHTA, CDR2 FQGTGA. CDR3 nucleotide sequence: TGTGCCAGCAGCTTGGGGCTAGCGGGGATGGGTGAGACCCAGTACTTC. Its translation is CASSLGLAGMGETQYF. Full variable domain (remainder filled in from reference TRBV7-3 and TRBJ2-5): GAGVSQTPSNKVTEKGKYVELRCDPISGHTALYWYRQSLGQGPEFLIYFQGTGAADDSGLPNDRFFAVRPEGSVSTLKIQRTERGDSAVYLCASSLGLAGMGETQYFGPGTRLLVL.

The chain employs TRBV16 and TRBJ1-1, with 7 bases aligning to TRBD1. Trimming removed 2 bases from V and 3 bases from J; junction bases left unmatched: 3. Looked up from germline, CDR1 is KGHSY and CDR2 is FQNENV. The CDR3 is 14 residues long. The CDR3 loop reads CASSQPGGYTEAFF. The CDR3 DNA is TGTGCCAGCAGCCAACCAGGGGGATACACTGAAGCTTTCTTT.

This clonotype was counted between two and nine times. The chain employs TRBV7-2 and TRBJ1-4, with TRBD1 matching over 8 bases. The CDR3 runs 15 residues. Germline CDR1 reads SGHTA; CDR2 reads FQGNSA. V lost 0 bases, J lost 6 bases, and 3 bases stayed unmatched. CDR3 nucleotides: TGTGCCAGCAGCTTAGCCGACAGGGGCGATGAAAAACTGTTTTTT. Its translation: CASSLADRGDEKLFF.

The chain carries TRBV7-2 and TRBJ1-2, with D unresolved. V lost 6 bases and J lost 4, with 15 bases in between. The length of the CDR3 is 14 residues. In germline, CDR1 is SGHTA, CDR2 FQGNSA. The chain's CDR3 is CASRHTSEGYGYTF. The CDR3 DNA sequence: TGTGCCAGCAGGCACACGTCCGAGGGCTATGGCTACACCTTC.

This clonotype was observed a handful of times. The chain links TRBV12-3 or TRBV12-4 to TRBJ2-7, with 7 bases matching TRBD1. Near its end, the DNA agrees better with TRBJ2-1, so the J call may be wrong. This CDR3 has 15 residues. Here the CDR3 DNA reads TGTGCCAGCAGTCCCCGGACAGGAGCAAGCAATGAGCAGTTCTTC. It translates to CASSPRTGASNEQFF.

This clonotype occurred a few times. The chain carries TRBV5-1 and TRBJ1-1; D is possibly TRBD1 (6 bases). The length of the CDR3 is 14 residues. The V gene lost 4 bases and the J gene lost 4 bases, with 14 bases spanning the gap. Germline assignment: CDR1 SGHRS and CDR2 YFSETQ. CDR3 amino acids: CASSGGGRSTEAFF. In nucleotides, the CDR3 is TGCGCCAGCAGCGGGGGGGGCAGGAGCACTGAAGCTTTCTTT.

This clonotype has only a few counts. The chain joins TRBV7-2 to TRBJ2-1, with TRBD2 matching 12 bases. V lost 4 bases, J lost 10 bases, and 11 bases stayed unmatched. The CDR3 totals 16 residues. The germline CDR1 and CDR2 sequences are SGHTA and FQGNSA. CDR3 residues: CASSSSGGATPWEQFF. CDR3 nucleotides: TGTGCCAGCAGCTCTAGCGGGGGGGCTACCCCGTGGGAGCAGTTCTTC.

The rearrangement links TRBV14 to TRBJ2-7; D gene unclear. Germline V gives CDR1 SGHDN, CDR2 FVKESK. V dropped 2 bases and J dropped 2 bases, with 13 bases sitting between them. This CDR3 region has 15 residues. CDR3 region: CASSQPALPAYEQYF. For the CDR3, the DNA is TGTGCCAGCAGCCAACCGGCCCTACCAGCCTACGAGCAGTACTTC.

The chain couples TRBV7-9 to TRBJ1-6, with TRBD1 as a possible D gene (5 bases). CDR1 and CDR2 (germline): SEHNR, FQNEAQ (reference sequence). The CDR3 consists of 13 residues. The V end lost 4 bases, the J end lost 6 bases, and 7 bases lay between the germline ends. The CDR3 reads CASSSGSNSPLHF. The CDR3 DNA reads as TGTGCCAGCAGCTCAGGGAGTAATTCACCCCTCCACTTT.

The chain employs TRBV7-2 and TRBJ1-2; TRBD1 agrees at 8 bases. J was trimmed by 2 bases and V by 3 bases; bases with no gene match: 5. Germline assignment: CDR1 SGHTA and CDR2 FQGNSA. This CDR3 is 15 amino acids long. The CDR3 nucleotides are TGTGCCAGCAGCTTTTATGGACAGGGCAACTATGGCTACACCTTC. It translates to CASSFYGQGNYGYTF.

The chain is built from TRBV5-1 and TRBJ2-1, with D tentatively TRBD2 (5 bases). Trimming cost V 1 base and J 5 bases, with 7 bases left between them. Germline loops: CDR1 SGHRS, CDR2 YFSETQ. CDR3 length: 13 amino acids. The CDR3 here is CASSLTGDNEQFF. In nucleotides, the CDR3 is TGCGCCAGCAGCTTGACCGGGGACAATGAGCAGTTCTTC.

This chain joins TRBV2 and TRBJ2-3; 9 nucleotides line up with TRBD2. V lost 6 bases to trimming and J lost 1 base; unmatched junction nucleotides: 17. The CDR3 has 19 residues. From germline, CDR1 is SNHLY and CDR2 FYNNEI. CDR3 loop: CASRGIPLAGSVGTDTQYF. Written as DNA, the CDR3 is TGTGCCAGCAGGGGTATCCCTCTAGCGGGGAGTGTTGGCACAGATACGCAGTATTTT.

CDR3 nucleotides: TGTGCCAGCAGGAATAGACAAGGATCTGGAAACACCATATATTTT. Residues: CASRNRQGSGNTIYF. This sequence joins TRBV12-3 or TRBV12-4 and TRBJ1-3; D call uncertain. V was trimmed by 6 bases and J by 1 base, leaving 13 bases between them. The CDR3 is 15 amino acids.

The rearrangement links TRBV11-2 to TRBJ2-7, with TRBD1 identical over 7 bases. Germline CDR1 SGHAT, CDR2 FQNNGV. The V and J ends lost 6 bases and 5 bases, in that order; junction bases with no gene match: 4. The CDR3 totals 12 residues. Here the CDR3 DNA reads TGTGCCAGCAGAACAGGGGTCCACGAGCAGTACTTC. Translated: CASRTGVHEQYF.

The chain joins TRBV7-3 to TRBJ1-4, with D unclear. CDR3 size: 15 residues. Germline V gene lookup returns CDR1 SGHTA and CDR2 FQGTGA. V lost 5 bases and J lost 2, with 12 bases in between. This CDR3 reads CASSRGGRTNEKLFF. In nucleotides, the CDR3 is TGTGCCAGCAGCCGGGGAGGGCGTACTAATGAAAAACTGTTTTTT.

This clonotype was detected only a few times. The V and J genes are TRBV7-2 and TRBJ2-7; no definite D call. The germline V gene encodes CDR1 SGHTA and CDR2 FQGNSA. The CDR3 is 12 residues long. Trimming removed 4 bases at V and 13 bases at J, with 17 bases between. The CDR3 sequence is CASSSLSDAPYF. The CDR3, as DNA: TGTGCCAGCAGCTCCCTATCCGACGCTCCATACTTC.

The chain recombines TRBV20-1 with TRBJ1-2; no firm D call. The CDR3 spans 13 residues. V was shortened by 1 base and J by 3 bases, with 9 bases between the two germline ends. Germline CDR1 and CDR2: DFQATT and SNEGSKA (reference sequence). CDR3 residues: CSARAQSHYGYTF. The CDR3 region has the DNA TGCAGTGCTAGAGCTCAGTCGCACTATGGCTACACCTTC.

In this sample, this clonotype turned up a few times. This chain connects TRBV27 to TRBJ2-5; D gene unclear. This CDR3 has 17 amino acids. Deletions cut 2 bases from V and 3 bases from J, with 19 bases between. Germline loops: CDR1 MNHEY, CDR2 SMNVEV (reference sequence). The CDR3 DNA reads TGTGCCAGCAGTTTAGAAGGGCCAAGGTTCACAAAAGAGACCCAGTACTTC. Translating it yields CASSLEGPRFTKETQYF.

V and J are TRBV20-1 and TRBJ2-4; 8 nucleotides line up with TRBD1. The CDR3 has 15 residues. Trimming removed 5 bases from V and 9 bases from J; junction bases left unmatched: 15. The V gene's germline CDR1 is DFQATT and CDR2 SNEGSKA (reference sequence). Written as DNA, the CDR3 is TGCAGTGCTGGAAACGACAGGGGATATGTGGGCATTCAGTACTTC. It codes for CSAGNDRGYVGIQYF.

The chain couples TRBV7-8 to TRBJ2-3; 13 bases agree with TRBD2. After removal of 6 bases from V and 6 bases from J, the junction contained 9 bases not matched to a gene. This CDR3 is 16 amino acids long. The germline V gene encodes CDR1 SGHVS and CDR2 FQNEAQ. The CDR3 here is CASRPGTSGTRDTQYF. CDR3 nucleotides: TGTGCCAGCAGGCCCGGGACTAGCGGGACTAGGGATACGCAGTATTTT.

The chain recombines TRBV5-1 with TRBJ1-2, with 7 bases that match TRBD1. CDR3 length: 15 amino acids. Germline values: CDR1 SGHRS, CDR2 YFSETQ. J lost 8 bases, V lost 2 bases, and 12 bases had no gene match. This chain's CDR3 is CASSFPTGDGNGYTF. The CDR3 bases are TGCGCCAGCAGCTTCCCCACAGGGGACGGAAACGGCTACACCTTC.